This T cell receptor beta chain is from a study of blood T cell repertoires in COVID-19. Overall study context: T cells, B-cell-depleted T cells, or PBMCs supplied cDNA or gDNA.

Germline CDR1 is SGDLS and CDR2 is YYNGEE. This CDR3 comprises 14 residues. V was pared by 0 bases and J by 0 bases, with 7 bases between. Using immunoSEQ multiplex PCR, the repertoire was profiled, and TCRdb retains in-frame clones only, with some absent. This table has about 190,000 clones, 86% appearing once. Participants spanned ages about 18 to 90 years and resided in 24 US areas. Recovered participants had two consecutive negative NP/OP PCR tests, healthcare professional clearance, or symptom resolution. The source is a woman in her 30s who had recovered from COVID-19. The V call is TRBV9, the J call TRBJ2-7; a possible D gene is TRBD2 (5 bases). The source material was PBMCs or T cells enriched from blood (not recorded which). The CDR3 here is CASSVGGLSYEQYF. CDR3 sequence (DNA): TGTGCCAGCAGCGTAGGCGGGCTCTCCTACGAGCAGTACTTC.